This is a list of T cell receptor beta chains from one sample in a study of identical twins. Using its own MiXCR run on the 5' RACE reads, TCRdb lists one record per CDR3 protein. The profile shows 240,000 or so distinct CDR3 sequences, approximately 10% of them singletons. The sequencing input was memory T cells sorted from blood. The source is a man aged 45-60 years in good health. CDR3s leave out the opening cysteine and the closing phenylalanine or tryptophan.

V gene: TRBV4-2; J gene: TRBJ1-6; CDR3 protein: ASSQATRGNSPLH
V gene: TRBV7-2; J gene: TRBJ2-7; CDR3 protein: ASSLQGPLVQY
V gene: TRBV20-1; J gene: TRBJ1-1; CDR3 protein: SAIRQIATEAF
V gene: TRBV7-9; J gene: TRBJ2-3; CDR3 protein: AGGGSTDTQY
V gene: TRBV30; J gene: TRBJ1-6; CDR3 protein: AWKTGGHSPLH
V gene: TRBV9; J gene: TRBJ2-1; CDR3 protein: ASSVSWGSTYNEQF
V gene: TRBV4-1; J gene: TRBJ1-1; CDR3 protein: ASSQPLGALPGLNTEAF
V gene: TRBV29-1; J gene: TRBJ1-1; CDR3 protein: SVRALNTEAF
V gene: TRBV7-2; J gene: TRBJ2-3; CDR3 protein: ASSLVPRGRDTQY
V gene: TRBV24-1; J gene: TRBJ2-5; CDR3 protein: ATSDPGTAETQY
V gene: TRBV12-3/TRBV12-4; J gene: TRBJ2-5; CDR3 protein: ASSLKAGETQY
V gene: TRBV28; J gene: TRBJ1-2; CDR3 protein: ASGQGGYGYT
V gene: TRBV11-1; J gene: TRBJ2-2; CDR3 protein: ASRDRGPNTGELF
V gene: TRBV12-3/TRBV12-4; J gene: TRBJ2-3; CDR3 protein: ASRERDTQY
V gene: TRBV28; J gene: TRBJ1-4; CDR3 protein: ASRVKGGQGVEKLF
V gene: TRBV29-1; J gene: TRBJ2-7; CDR3 protein: SFRDRVMREQY
V gene: TRBV4-1; J gene: TRBJ1-2; CDR3 protein: ASSQESGQLVGYT
V gene: TRBV23-1; J gene: TRBJ1-1; CDR3 protein: ASSQDRRTEAF
V gene: TRBV29-1; J gene: TRBJ2-7; CDR3 protein: SVTGQGHEQY
V gene: TRBV20-1; J gene: TRBJ2-4; CDR3 protein: SAPLGLGPKNIQY
V gene: TRBV4-2; J gene: TRBJ2-2; CDR3 protein: ASSPRTSLGSGELF
V gene: TRBV12-3/TRBV12-4; J gene: TRBJ1-2; CDR3 protein: ASSIGLGNGYT
V gene: TRBV11-3; J gene: TRBJ2-1; CDR3 protein: ASSLGGTGFYNEQF
V gene: TRBV20-1; J gene: TRBJ2-3; CDR3 protein: SASPRLAAKDTQY
V gene: TRBV10-3; J gene: TRBJ2-1; CDR3 protein: AIRGTSGRVDEQF
V gene: TRBV7-2; J gene: TRBJ1-1; CDR3 protein: ASSSQMNTEAF
V gene: TRBV7-9; J gene: TRBJ2-7; CDR3 protein: ASSSSSGTGTYEQY
V gene: TRBV13; J gene: TRBJ2-7; CDR3 protein: ASSLKMGRAGFPSYEQY
V gene: TRBV7-2; J gene: TRBJ2-7; CDR3 protein: ASSLVAGPLR
V gene: TRBV16; J gene: TRBJ2-1; CDR3 protein: ASSHLRGDGTSGSVAYNEQF
V gene: TRBV6-2/TRBV6-3; J gene: TRBJ2-3; CDR3 protein: ASSIRRDTDTQY
V gene: TRBV11-2; J gene: TRBJ2-1; CDR3 protein: ASSSLAGWMNEQF
V gene: TRBV24-1; J gene: TRBJ2-5; CDR3 protein: ATSDSLDRETQY
V gene: TRBV4-1; J gene: TRBJ2-1; CDR3 protein: ASSQEPGYRQF
V gene: TRBV7-2; J gene: TRBJ2-3; CDR3 protein: ASSFHLGADTQY
V gene: TRBV7-2; J gene: TRBJ2-3; CDR3 protein: ASSHDTSTDTQY
V gene: TRBV18; J gene: TRBJ2-1; CDR3 protein: ASSPGLAGGRDEQF
V gene: TRBV4-2; J gene: TRBJ2-5; CDR3 protein: ASSRGLGTQY
V gene: TRBV29-1; J gene: TRBJ2-7; CDR3 protein: SVGGTSGGDEQY
V gene: TRBV7-7; J gene: TRBJ2-5; CDR3 protein: ASSFSPSIQETQY